This T cell receptor beta chain was documented in a study of T cell responses to AZD1222 COVID-19 vaccine listed by TCRdb under 2021. At the level of the whole study: TCR sequencing covered some 240 trial participants: about 210 given two doses of AZD1222 and about 26 given two doses of MenACWY control vaccine. Enrollment into the trials was organized by age into subgroups of 18-55, 56-69 and 70-plus years, and those subgroups contained approximately 150, 30 and 60 TCR-sequenced participants, respectively. Summary of the overall study and its limitations: CD4 TCRs associated with the vaccine covered the entire spike protein, and the dominant responses were in regions 160-218 and 743-854. After two AZD1222 doses, both the breadth and the depth of spike-specific TCRs were significantly higher than at day 0 and than in MenACWY recipients. Participants were mostly white British and included more females than males, and it was suggested by the authors that clonal diversity may have been underestimated. Nearly half of unique spike-specific TCRs reportedly recognized epitopes outside regions mutated in the B.1.351 and B.1.1.7 variants. Conclusions about previously exposed vaccinees are limited, since just five to seven AZD1222 recipients were seropositive for SARS-CoV-2 at baseline. Because no day 14 peak-response samples were available, the repertoires could be characterized only after the peak T cell response. In the small 56-69-year group, the increase in depth fell short of significance, most likely because of low power.

A note on this clone: Its specific antigen is unknown. Per-nucleotide qualities are absent, and no much larger clonotype sits a single base away.

The CDR3 regions of human TCRbeta chains were subjected to immunosequencing. In the paper's pipeline: TCRs in the repertoires were matched against a reference library of SARS-CoV-2-specific TCRs that had been generated with the MIRA antigen-specificity platform. Breadth was defined as the fraction of unique TCRs that were SARS-CoV-2-associated, and depth was defined as the fraction of total T cells that were SARS-CoV-2-associated. Each spike-specific TCR was assigned to its reactive spike region and to a CD4 or CD8 class using the MIRA data. Log10-transformed breadth and depth values were compared by one-way ANOVA with Sidak's multiple comparisons tests. The table was pulled from immuneACCESS by TCRdb, which kept in-frame rearrangements only. Such tables lose some clones; where checked, under half of the loss comes from unresolved V genes, and the rest has no known cause. The D gene and trimming were derived from the DNA, and the V and J assignments and clone size from that table. The table for this sample lists 100,000 to 150,000 clones; 92% of them were counted only once. The ten top clones hold approximately 7.9% of the sample.

Trimming costs V 0 bases and J 0 bases, and their ends lie 7 bases apart. Inclusive of the bounding cysteine and phenylalanine, the CDR3 is 14 residues long. Only the CDR3 region is kept as DNA, spanning 42 bases read in frame from base 1. CDR1 and CDR2 (SGHRS, YFSETQ) derive from the germline V gene. The sample's time point label, decoded: about 28 days (+/-7) after the second vaccine dose. AZD1222 recipients with second doses at about 4 weeks or about 12 weeks were pooled, because spike-specific TCR depth and breadth did not differ between schedules. Vaccinee samples were obtained from the UK trials COV001 and COV002, which included a single-blind randomized controlled phase 2/3 trial of AZD1222 (ChAdOx1 nCoV-19) in healthy adults. Trial participant PBMC samples were collected at day 0 and day 28 after the second dose for TCRbeta chain sequencing.

The receptor was isolated from an adult who received the AZD1222 COVID-19 vaccine. Recombination connected TRBV5-1 to TRBJ2-7; the D segment cannot be called with confidence. The specimen was peripheral blood, collected 28 days after the second AZD1222 dose. The CDR3 region has the sequence CASSLAGNSYEQYF. In nucleotides, the sequence is TGCGCCAGCAGCTTGGCGGGCAACTCCTACGAGCAGTACTTC.